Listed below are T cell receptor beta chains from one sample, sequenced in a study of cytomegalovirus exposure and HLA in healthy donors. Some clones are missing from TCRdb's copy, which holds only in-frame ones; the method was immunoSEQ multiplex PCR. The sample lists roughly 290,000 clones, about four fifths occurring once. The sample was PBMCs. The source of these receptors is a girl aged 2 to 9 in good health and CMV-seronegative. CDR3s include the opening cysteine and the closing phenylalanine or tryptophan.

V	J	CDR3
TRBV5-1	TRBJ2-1	CASSLAGGGRYNEQFF
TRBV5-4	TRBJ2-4	CASSSSGSIQYF
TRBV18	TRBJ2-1	CASSPLIQRGGNEQFF
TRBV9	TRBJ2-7	CASSVEDRGFSYEQYF
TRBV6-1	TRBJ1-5	CASSEGSYSNQPQHF
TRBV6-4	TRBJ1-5	CASSDSSGRNQPQHF
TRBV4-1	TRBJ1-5	CASSQPLRGKPQHF
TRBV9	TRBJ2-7	CASSVGPQGAYEQYF
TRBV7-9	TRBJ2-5	CASSLFLARQETQYF
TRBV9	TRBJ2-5	CASSVEQLTSGRRETQYF
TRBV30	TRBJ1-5	CAWSVRGQGNQPQHF
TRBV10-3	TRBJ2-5	CAISESKGVQETQYF
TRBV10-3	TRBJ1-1	CAIRLNGNTEAFF
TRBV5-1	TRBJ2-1	CASSLGLGEYNEQFF
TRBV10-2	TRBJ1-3	CASGAPRSGNTIYF
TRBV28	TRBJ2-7	CASSPGREYEQYF
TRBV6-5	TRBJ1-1	CASSHGPSGQPEAFF
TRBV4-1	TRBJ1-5	CASTPGGLGQPQHF
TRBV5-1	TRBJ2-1	CASSLERIHPNEQFF
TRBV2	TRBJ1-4	CASKQQPKNEKLFF
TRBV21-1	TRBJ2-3	CASSKTGTGSSTDTQYF
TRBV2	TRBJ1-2	CASSAQVGSYGYTF
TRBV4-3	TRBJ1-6	CASSQGVQGFSPLHF
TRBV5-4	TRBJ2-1	CASSPGTSSYNEQFF
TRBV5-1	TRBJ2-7	CASSLRGTVYYEQYF
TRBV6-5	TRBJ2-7	CASSYDRGGASYEQYF
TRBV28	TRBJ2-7	CASSSLAGGSYEQYF
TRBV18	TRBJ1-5	CASSPTGNSNQPQHF
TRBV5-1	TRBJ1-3	CASSLGQGGRNTIYF
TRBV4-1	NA	CASSQSPGGDRGYEQYF
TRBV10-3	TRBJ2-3	CAISLKILGQGTPTDTQYF